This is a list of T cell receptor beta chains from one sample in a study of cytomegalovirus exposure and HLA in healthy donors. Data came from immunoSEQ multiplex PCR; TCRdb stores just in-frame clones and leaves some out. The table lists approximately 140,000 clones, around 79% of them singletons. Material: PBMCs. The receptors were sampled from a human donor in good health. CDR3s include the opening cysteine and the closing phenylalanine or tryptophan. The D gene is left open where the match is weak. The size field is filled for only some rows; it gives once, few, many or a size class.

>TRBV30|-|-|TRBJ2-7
TGTGCCTGGAGTGTACCAGGGTTATCTGCCTACGAGCAGTACTTC
CAWSVPGLSAYEQYF
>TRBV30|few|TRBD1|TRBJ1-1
TGTGCCTGGAGTGAACTGACAGGGCTTGGGGACACTGAAGCTTTCTTT
CAWSELTGLGDTEAFF
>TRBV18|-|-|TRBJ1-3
TGTGCCAGCTCACCGCGGGTTTTCGATGAGCACACCATATATTTT
CASSPRVFDEHTIYF
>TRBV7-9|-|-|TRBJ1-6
TGTGCCAGCAGCTCGGGCCAGGGAAATTCACCCCTCCACTTT
CASSSGQGNSPLHF
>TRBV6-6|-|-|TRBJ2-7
TGTGCCAGCCAGGAAGACGTAGTCTACGAGCAGTACTTC
CASQEDVVYEQYF
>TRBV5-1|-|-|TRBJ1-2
TGCGCCAGCAGCTCTACCTCTAACCCCTTCCTCTATGGCTACACCTTC
CASSSTSNPFLYGYTF
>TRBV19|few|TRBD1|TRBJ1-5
TGTGCCAGTACTTCCCAGGGGGACGGTCAGCCCCAGCATTTT
CASTSQGDGQPQHF
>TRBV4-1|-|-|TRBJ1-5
TGCGCCAGCAGCCAAGATACCACAAATCAGCCCCAGCATTTT
CASSQDTTNQPQHF
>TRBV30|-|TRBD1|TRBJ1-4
TGTGCCTGGACCGGGACAGGGAAGGAGCTGGCAACTAATGAAAAACTGTTTTTT
CAWTGTGKELATNEKLFF
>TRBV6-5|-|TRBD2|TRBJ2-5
TGTGCCAGCAGCCCAACTAGCGGGGGAGAGACCCAGTACTTC
CASSPTSGGETQYF
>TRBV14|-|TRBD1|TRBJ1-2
TGTGCCAGCAGCCAGGACCAGACAGGGGTCTATGGCTACACCTTC
CASSQDQTGVYGYTF
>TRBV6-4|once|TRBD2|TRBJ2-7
TGTGCCAGCAGTGAAGCGGGGGGCAGCTCCTACGAGCAGTACTTC
CASSEAGGSSYEQYF
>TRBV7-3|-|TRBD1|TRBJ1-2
TGTGCCAGCAGCCCAACCGGGACAGGGTACTATGGCTACACCTTC
CASSPTGTGYYGYTF
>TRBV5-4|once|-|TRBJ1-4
TGTGCCAGCAGCCCCCAGGCCGCCGGTGGGACTAATGAAAAACTGTTTTTT
CASSPQAAGGTNEKLFF
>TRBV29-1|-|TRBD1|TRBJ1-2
TGCAGCGTTGCGGACAGGTTTTACTATGGCTACCCCTTC
CSVADRFYYGYPF
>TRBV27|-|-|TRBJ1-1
TGTGCCAGCAGTAGAGGCGGGAACACTGAAGCTTTCTTT
CASSRGGNTEAFF
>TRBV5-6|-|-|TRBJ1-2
TGTGCCAGCAGTCCGCCAGGGGTTTCTGGCTACACCTTC
CASSPPGVSGYTF
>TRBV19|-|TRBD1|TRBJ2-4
TGTGCCAGTACTAGGACAGGGGTGGGAAACATTCAGTACTTC
CASTRTGVGNIQYF
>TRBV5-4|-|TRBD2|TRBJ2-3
TGTGCCAGCAGCCCCTGGGGGGGGGACTGGGGGGATACGCAGTATTTT
CASSPWGGDWGDTQYF
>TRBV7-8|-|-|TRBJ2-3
TGTGCCAGCAGCCACAGCAATGAGGATACGCAGTATTTT
CASSHSNEDTQYF
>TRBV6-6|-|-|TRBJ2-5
TGTGCCAGCAGTTACTCAATGGGACAATATACCCAGTACTTC
CASSYSMGQYTQYF
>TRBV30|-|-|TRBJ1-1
TGTGCCTGGAGTGTCCGAGGTGAAGCTTTCTTT
CAWSVRGEAFF
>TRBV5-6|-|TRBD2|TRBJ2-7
TGTGCCAGCAGCTTAGGGACTAGCGTTTTCTCCTACGAGCAGTACTTC
CASSLGTSVFSYEQYF
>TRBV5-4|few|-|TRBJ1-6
TGTGCCAGCAGCTTGGCGGCAGGGGATAATTCACCCCTCCACTTT
CASSLAAGDNSPLHF